The 21 T cell receptor beta chains below were found in one sample sequenced in a study of T cell clusters in autoimmune cytopenias (dated by TCRdb to between 2018 and 2021). TCRdb records Illumina MiSeq as the sequencer. To amplify TRB rearrangements, a touch-down multiplex PCR protocol was run with the TRB-A and TRB-B primer pools combined in a single tube. The reads went through TCRdb reprocessing, and each CDR3 protein sequence gets one entry with no DNA. The table kept for this sample lists approximately 1,400 distinct CDR3 sequences. About 50% of the sample goes to the ten largest clones. Each sample's TRB amplification started from 250 ng of peripheral blood genomic DNA, which corresponds to tens of thousands of genome equivalents. What was sequenced was peripheral blood. The receptors were gathered from a human donor with an autoimmune cytopenia or autoimmune hepatitis (not recorded which).

V and J are TRBV7-9 and TRBJ1-1; TCRdb outputs TRBD1, but without DNA this stays unchecked. The CDR3 length is 14 residues. Germline V gene lookup returns CDR1 SEHNR and CDR2 FQNEAQ (reference sequence). The CDR3 spells CASSLEGGSPEAFF.

According to its frequency, this clonotype is medium-sized (0.01 to 0.1%). The chain combines TRBV25-1 with TRBJ2-2; as DNA is missing, the TRBD1 call by TCRdb cannot be tested. Per germline, CDR1 MGHDK and CDR2 SYGVNS. The CDR3 has 16 residues. The CDR3 is CASSDGAGAATGELFF. Combining the CDR3 with reference TRBV25-1 and TRBJ2-2 gives the whole variable domain EADIYQTPRYLVIGTGKKITLECSQTMGHDKMYWYQQDPGMELHLIHYSYGVNSTEKGDLSSESTVSRIRTEHFPLTLESARPSHTSQYLCASSDGAGAATGELFFGEGSRLTVL.

This clonotype shows up as medium-sized (0.01 to 0.1%) by frequency. This chain links TRBV5-6 with TRBJ2-2; TCRdb designates TRBD2, a call that cannot be tested without DNA. The CDR3 is made up of 16 amino acids. Per germline, CDR1 SGHDT and CDR2 YYEEEE. The CDR3 spells CASSPTSGSVTGELFF.

This clonotype is classed as medium-sized by frequency. This sequence joins TRBV29-1 and TRBJ1-2; TCRdb lists TRBD1, though no DNA is available to test this call. The CDR3 is 15 amino acids. CDR1 is SQVTM and CDR2 is ANQGSEA in the germline V gene. This CDR3 is CSVGGADSRSYGYTF.

By frequency, this clonotype is medium-sized. This CDR3 reads CASSPRDSNYGYTF. The rearrangement links TRBV7-6 to TRBJ1-2; TCRdb's D call, TRBD1, is unchecked because there is no DNA. Germline V gene sequence: CDR1 SGHVS, CDR2 FNYEAQ. The CDR3 runs to 14 residues. The full variable domain, rest sourced from reference TRBV7-6 and TRBJ1-2, is GAGVSQSPRYKVTKRGQDVALRCDPISGHVSLYWYRQALGQGPEFLTYFNYEAQQDKSGLPNDRFSAERPEGSISTLTIQRTEQRDSAMYRCASSPRDSNYGYTFGSGTRLTVV.

The rearrangement joins TRBV7-7 to TRBJ1-1; TCRdb gives TRBD1 as the D gene, but with no DNA this cannot be confirmed. The CDR3 consists of 13 residues. Germline CDR1 and CDR2: SSHAT and FNYEAQ (reference sequence). This CDR3 reads CASSRDRNTEAFF.

This clonotype is medium-sized by frequency. The gene calls are TRBV5-5 and TRBJ2-2; the TRBD1 assignment by TCRdb is unverifiable without DNA. The CDR3 has 17 residues. CDR1 SGHKS and CDR2 YYEKEE come from the germline V gene (reference sequence). The CDR3 loop reads CASSRTGQGGKTGELFF. The full variable domain, completed using reference TRBV5-5 and TRBJ2-2, is DAGVTQSPTHLIKTRGQQVTLRCSPISGHKSVSWYQQVLGQGPQFIFQYYEKEERGRGNFPDRFSARQFPNYSSELNVNALLLGDSALYLCASSRTGQGGKTGELFFGEGSRLTVL.

The gene calls are TRBV7-6 and TRBJ2-7; TCRdb picks TRBD1, but there is no DNA to check that call. The CDR3 is 15 residues long. Germline CDR1 is SGHVS and CDR2 is FNYEAQ. The CDR3 here is CASSSGQGVTYEQYF.

The V call is TRBV6-6, the J call TRBJ1-1. This CDR3 comprises 12 residues. Per germline, CDR1 MNHNY and CDR2 SVGAGI (reference sequence). Here the CDR3 reads CASSYPGAEAFF.

This chain uses TRBV6-5 with TRBJ1-1; TCRdb calls TRBD1, which cannot be checked without DNA. CDR1 is MNHEY, CDR2 SVGAGI, per germline. This CDR3 spans 16 amino acids. This CDR3 reads CASSYVPGGKDTEAFF.

Measured by frequency, this clonotype is large. The CDR3 is CASRIPGQGAGGNIQYF. The chain is built from TRBV6-6 and TRBJ2-4; TCRdb indicates TRBD1, and absent DNA this call remains unverified. The CDR3 runs to 17 residues. The germline V gene encodes CDR1 MNHNY and CDR2 SVGAGI (reference sequence).

Considering frequency, this clonotype is medium-sized. This chain links TRBV5-5 with TRBJ1-3. The germline gives CDR1 SGHKS, CDR2 YYEKEE (reference sequence). The CDR3 is 14 amino acids. This CDR3 reads CASSLDWRGNTIYF.

This clonotype counts as medium-sized by frequency. CDR3 sequence reads: CASSPLRESGWTGELFF. The chain carries TRBV19 and TRBJ2-2; TCRdb returns TRBD2, unconfirmable since there is no DNA. The germline V gene has CDR1 LNHDA and CDR2 SQIVND (reference sequence). This CDR3 comprises 17 residues.

Considering frequency, this clonotype is medium-sized (0.01 to 0.1%). This rearrangement joins TRBV13 to TRBJ2-5; checking the TCRdb D call of TRBD1 is not possible without DNA. Germline values: CDR1 PRHDT, CDR2 FYEKMQ (reference sequence). The CDR3 consists of 15 residues. CDR3 protein: CASSFSGGGGETQYF. The whole variable domain, remainder taken from reference TRBV13 and TRBJ2-5, is AAGVIQSPRHLIKEKRETATLKCYPIPRHDTVYWYQQGPGQDPQFLISFYEKMQSDKGSIPDRFSAQQFSDYHSELNMSSLELGDSALYFCASSFSGGGGETQYFGPGTRLLVL.

This clonotype is called medium-sized based on its frequency. The rearrangement uses TRBV18 and TRBJ2-7; TCRdb's D call, TRBD2, is unchecked because there is no DNA. CDR3 length: 16 amino acids. Looked up from germline, CDR1 is KGHSH and CDR2 is LQKENI. The CDR3 reads CASSPAGTSGRVEQYF.

This clonotype ranks as medium-sized in terms of frequency. The V and J genes are TRBV5-5 and TRBJ1-2. This CDR3 spans 15 amino acids. The germline V gene has CDR1 SGHKS and CDR2 YYEKEE (reference sequence). The CDR3: CASSWGHGASYGYTF.

Frequency places this clonotype as medium-sized (0.01 to 0.1%). The chain combines TRBV6-5 with TRBJ2-4; TCRdb's D call, TRBD2, is unchecked because there is no DNA. The CDR3 spans 16 residues. CDR1 and CDR2 from the germline V gene are MNHEY and SVGAGI. The chain's CDR3 is CASSYLAVRAKNIQYF.

This clonotype shows up as medium-sized (0.01 to 0.1%) by frequency. The chain uses TRBV27 and TRBJ2-1; the TCRdb D gene call, TRBD2, has no DNA to confirm it. Germline lookup yields CDR1 MNHEY and CDR2 SMNVEV (reference sequence). The CDR3 covers 13 residues. The CDR3 here is CASGTPNYNEQFF.

This clonotype is identified as medium-sized from frequency. The CDR3 spells CASSILRDSYGYTF. This chain connects TRBV19 to TRBJ1-2; TCRdb returns TRBD1, unconfirmable since there is no DNA. Germline V lookup: CDR1 LNHDA, CDR2 SQIVND (reference sequence). The CDR3 length is 14 residues.

V usage is TRBV6-4 and J usage is TRBJ2-3; TCRdb's D gene call, TRBD2, goes unchecked for lack of DNA. The germline gives CDR1 MRHNA, CDR2 SNTAGT. This CDR3 is built from 16 residues. CDR3 region: CASSDSSGGGSDTQYF.

This clonotype is called medium-sized based on its frequency. The chain uses TRBV29-1 and TRBJ2-1; the TCRdb call, TRBD1, lacks DNA for checking. The CDR3 has 13 residues. Germline CDR1 SQVTM, CDR2 ANQGSEA. CDR3 sequence: CSVERPGTGEQFF.